One sample yielded the 10 T cell receptor beta chains listed below, sequenced in a study of blood T cell repertoires in COVID-19. The data were produced by immunoSEQ multiplex PCR, yet TCRdb's version contains in-frame clones alone and is incomplete. The sample consists of around 190,000 clones, about 84% of them appearing once. The sequenced material came from peripheral blood. The origin of the receptors is a human donor in a cohort sampled during active COVID-19.

The V gene is TRBV6-6, the J gene TRBJ2-7, with 14 bases aligning to TRBD2. CDR3 size: 15 residues. Germline assignment: CDR1 MNHNY and CDR2 SVGAGI (reference sequence). The trim removed 5 bases at V and 12 bases at J, leaving 12 bases unmatched. The CDR3 nucleotides are TGTGCCAGCAGTGATTGGACTAGCGGGGGGCCGGGGGCGTACTTC. Translating it yields CASSDWTSGGPGAYF.

The J gene is TRBJ2-7, the V gene TRBV27; 8 bases match TRBD1. J was trimmed by 7 bases and V by 2 bases; bases with no gene match: 10. Germline V gives CDR1 MNHEY, CDR2 SMNVEV (reference sequence). This CDR3 comprises 15 residues. CDR3 nucleotide sequence: TGTGCCAGCAGTTTACTCGGGACAGGTCGGTATGAGCAGTACTTC. It yields the protein CASSLLGTGRYEQYF.

The chain combines TRBV7-8 with TRBJ1-1; D call uncertain. This CDR3 region has 13 residues. Germline CDR1 is SGHVS and CDR2 is FQNEAQ. V was pared by 4 bases and J by 0 bases, with 6 bases between. CDR3: CASSSKMNTEAFF. DNA of the CDR3: TGTGCCAGCAGCTCAAAAATGAACACTGAAGCTTTCTTT.

A note on this clone: Germline and junction disagree at one end, which may indicate a read error. The rearrangement links TRBV6-1 to TRBJ2-1, with TRBD1 matching over 7 bases. Looked up from germline, CDR1 is MNHNS and CDR2 is SASEGT. The CDR3 contains 15 residues. The CDR3 bases are TGTGCCAGCAGGGAAGACAGGGTGAATTACAATGAGCAGTTCTTC. It encodes CASREDRVNYNEQFF.

The chain carries TRBV6-2 or TRBV6-3 and TRBJ2-3, with a weak D call TRBD2 (7 bases). The CDR3 contains 18 residues. The germline gives CDR1 MNHEY, CDR2 SVGEGT. V was cut by 6 bases and J by 2 bases, with 24 bases left in between. This chain's CDR3 is CASSPLRAGALLTDTQYF. CDR3 coding DNA: TGTGCCAGCAGCCCTTTGAGGGCGGGGGCCCTTCTCACAGATACGCAGTATTTT.

The rearrangement joins TRBV6-5 to TRBJ2-6; 8 bases agree with TRBD1. Germline V gene lookup returns CDR1 MNHEY and CDR2 SVGAGI. Trimming cost V 9 bases and J 2 bases; bases outside gene matches: 6. The CDR3 consists of 15 residues. This CDR3 reads CARATGETGANVLTF. The CDR3 region has the DNA TGTGCCAGAGCGACAGGGGAAACTGGGGCCAACGTCCTGACTTTC.

This clone was seen a single time. The DNA of the CDR3 is TGCGCCAGCAGCTTGGGCGCCGGGACAGGGGTCGTAAACACCATATATTTT. Encoded protein: CASSLGAGTGVVNTIYF. The chain recombines TRBV4-1 with TRBJ1-3, with 10 bases aligning to TRBD1. V lost 5 bases and J lost 6; bases outside the gene matches: 13. The CDR3 contains 17 residues. Germline V gene sequence: CDR1 MGHRA, CDR2 YSYEKL.

The chain has TRBV5-1 and TRBJ2-7; D is uncertain. The CDR3 runs 15 residues. The germline gives CDR1 SGHRS, CDR2 YFSETQ. The V end lost 0 bases, the J end lost 0 bases, and 10 bases lay between the germline ends. The CDR3 sequence: CASSLEASISYEQYF. The CDR3, as DNA: TGCGCCAGCAGCTTGGAAGCATCAATCTCCTACGAGCAGTACTTC.

The chain links TRBV19 to TRBJ1-5, with D possibly TRBD1 on 6 matching bases. V was cut by 3 bases and J by 2 bases, with 14 bases left in between. CDR3 length equals 16 residues. Germline lookup yields CDR1 LNHDA and CDR2 SQIVND (reference sequence). The CDR3 spells CASSISAGAGNQPQHF. The CDR3 DNA is TGTGCCAGTAGTATTTCAGCAGGGGCAGGCAATCAGCCCCAGCATTTT.

There are a few counts of this clone. The chain has TRBV10-3 and TRBJ2-1; tentatively, D is TRBD1 (5 bases). The CDR3 sequence is 19 residues long. V lost 0 bases and J 11 bases, leaving 29 bases between the germline ends. Germline CDR1 ENHRY, CDR2 SYGVKD. Written as DNA, the CDR3 is TGTGCCATCAGTGAGTCCTCAGGAGAAAGGTTGGAGAAAGGGGAAAAGCAGTTCTTC. The encoded protein is CAISESSGERLEKGEKQFF.